This T cell receptor (beta chain) comes out of a study of control samples from healthy donors and cancer patients. Clones were read by immunoSEQ multiplex PCR, and TCRdb kept only the in-frame ones, dropping some. The table includes some 120,000 clones, about 93% detected once. This CDR3 has 13 amino acids. Germline V gives CDR1 SQVTM, CDR2 ANQGSEA. V was clipped by 3 bases and J by 4 bases, with 12 bases between them. This chain links TRBV29-1 with TRBJ1-1, with D maybe TRBD1 (5 bases). The receptor was derived from a man aged 25 to 40 in good health. Sequenced material: blood. The CDR3 DNA reads as TGCAGCGTTGAGGGGACCCGTAGCACTGAAGCTTTCTTT. Its translation: CSVEGTRSTEAFF.